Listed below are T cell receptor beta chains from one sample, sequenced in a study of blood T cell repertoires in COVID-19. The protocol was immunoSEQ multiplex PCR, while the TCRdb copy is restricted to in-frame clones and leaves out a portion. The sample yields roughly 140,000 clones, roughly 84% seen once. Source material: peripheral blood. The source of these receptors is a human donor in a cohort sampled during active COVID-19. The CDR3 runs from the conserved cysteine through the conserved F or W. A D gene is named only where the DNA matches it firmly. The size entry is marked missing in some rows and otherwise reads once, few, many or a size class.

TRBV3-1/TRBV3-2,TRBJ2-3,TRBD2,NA,CASSHRTSGPTDTQYF,TGTGCCAGCAGCCACCGGACTAGCGGGCCCACAGATACGCAGTATTTT
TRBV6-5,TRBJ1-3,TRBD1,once,CASRNGQAGNTIYF,TGTGCCAGCAGGAATGGACAGGCTGGAAACACCATATATTTT
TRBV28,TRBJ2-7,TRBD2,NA,CASRAGGAEGGNEQYF,TGTGCCAGCAGGGCGGGGGGGGCGGAGGGCGGAAACGAGCAGTACTTC
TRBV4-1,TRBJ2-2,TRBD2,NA,CASSQGSTGGKGTGELFF,TGCGCCAGCAGCCAAGGATCGACGGGGGGAAAGGGAACCGGGGAGCTGTTTTTT
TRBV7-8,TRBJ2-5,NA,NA,CASSRELIQETQYF,TGTGCCAGCAGTCGGGAGCTCATCCAAGAGACCCAGTACTTC
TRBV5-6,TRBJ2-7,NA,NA,CASSPRSYEQYF,TGTGCCAGCAGCCCCCGCTCCTACGAGCAGTACTTC
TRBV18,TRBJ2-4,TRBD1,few,CASSPRGQAAKNIQYF,TGTGCCAGCTCACCACGGGGACAGGCGGCCAAAAACATTCAGTACTTC
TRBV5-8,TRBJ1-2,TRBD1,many,CASSGIRGQDGYTF,TGTGCCAGCAGCGGGATCAGGGGGCAAGATGGCTACACCTTC
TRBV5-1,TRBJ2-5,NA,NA,CASSLSQVRETQYF,TGCGCCAGCAGCTTGTCTCAGGTGCGAGAGACCCAGTACTTC
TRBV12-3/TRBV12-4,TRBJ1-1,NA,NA,CASSRRLTEAFF,TGTGCCAGCAGTCGTCGTCTCACTGAAGCTTTCTTT
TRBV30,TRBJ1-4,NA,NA,CAWSVRGGSTNEKLFF,TGTGCCTGGAGTGTACGGGGGGGTTCAACTAATGAAAAACTGTTTTTT
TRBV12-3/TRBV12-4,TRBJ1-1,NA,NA,CASSPNRVTEAFF,TGTGCCAGCAGTCCAAACAGGGTTACTGAAGCTTTCTTT
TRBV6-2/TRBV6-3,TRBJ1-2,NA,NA,CASSYQGYGYTF,TGTGCCAGCAGTTACCAGGGGTATGGCTACACCTTC
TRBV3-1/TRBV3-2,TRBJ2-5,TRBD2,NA,CASSPRLAGYPQETQYF,TGTGCCAGCAGCCCCCGACTAGCGGGGTACCCGCAAGAGACCCAGTACTTC
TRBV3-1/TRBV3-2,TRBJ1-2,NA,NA,CASSQEGAYGYTF,TGTGCCAGCAGCCAAGAAGGGGCCTATGGCTACACCTTC
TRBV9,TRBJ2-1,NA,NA,CASSAGAAWGGSYNEQFF,TGTGCCAGCAGCGCTGGGGCAGCGTGGGGTGGCTCCTACAATGAGCAGTTCTTC
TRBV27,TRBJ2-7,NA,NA,CASRDLRASGYEQYF,TGTGCCAGCAGGGATCTCAGGGCTTCTGGGTACGAGCAGTACTTC
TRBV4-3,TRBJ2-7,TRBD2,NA,CASSPGGSYEQYF,TGCGCCAGCAGCCCCGGGGGGTCCTACGAGCAGTACTTC
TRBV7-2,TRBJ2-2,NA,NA,CASSLERVWVAGELFF,TGTGCCAGCAGCTTAGAGCGGGTTTGGGTAGCCGGGGAGCTGTTTTTT
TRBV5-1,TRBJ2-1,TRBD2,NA,CASSPLGAGGRNEQFF,TGCGCCAGCAGCCCCCTGGGAGCGGGGGGGAGGAATGAGCAGTTCTTC
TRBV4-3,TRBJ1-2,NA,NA,CASSQDRQTNYGYTF,TGCGCCAGCAGCCAAGATCGACAAACGAACTATGGCTACACCTTC
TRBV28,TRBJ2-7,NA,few,CASSSPTRERSYEQYF,TGTGCCAGCAGTTCCCCGACCAGGGAAAGATCCTACGAGCAGTACTTC
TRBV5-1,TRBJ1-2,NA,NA,CASSLFPGGGYTF,TGCGCCAGCAGCTTGTTCCCCGGGGGTGGCTACACCTTC
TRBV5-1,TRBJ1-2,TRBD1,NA,CASSPWTGFGYTF,TGCGCCAGCAGCCCCTGGACAGGGTTTGGCTACACCTTC
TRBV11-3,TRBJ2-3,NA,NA,CASSRTFLEAQYF,TGTGCCAGCAGCCGAACATTTTTGGAGGCGCAGTATTTT
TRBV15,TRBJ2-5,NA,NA,CATSREPGQETQYF,TGTGCCACCAGCAGAGAGCCAGGGCAAGAGACCCAGTACTTC
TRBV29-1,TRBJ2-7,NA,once,CSVRGGLRHEQYF,TGCAGCGTGAGAGGAGGGTTAAGGCACGAGCAGTACTTC
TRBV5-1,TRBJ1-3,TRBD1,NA,CASSVTGTGGRSGNTIYF,TGCGCCAGCAGCGTAACCGGGACAGGGGGTCGCTCTGGAAACACCATATATTTT
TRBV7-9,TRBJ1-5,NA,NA,CASSLASSNQPQHF,TGTGCCAGCAGCTTAGCGAGTTCCAATCAGCCCCAGCATTTT
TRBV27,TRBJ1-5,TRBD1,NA,CASSRLTTGNSNQPQHF,TGTGCCAGCAGCCGCCTCACGACAGGGAATAGCAATCAGCCCCAGCATTTT
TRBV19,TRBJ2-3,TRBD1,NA,CASNGQGVMDTQYF,TGTGCCAGTAACGGACAGGGAGTCATGGATACGCAGTATTTT
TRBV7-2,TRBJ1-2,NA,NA,CASSTQGTTYGYTF,TGTGCCAGCAGCACACAGGGTACCACCTATGGCTACACCTTC
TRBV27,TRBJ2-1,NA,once,CASSRPGSYNEQFF,TGTGCCAGCAGCCGCCCCGGGTCCTACAATGAGCAGTTCTTC
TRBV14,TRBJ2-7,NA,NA,CASSHLLGTTYEQYF,TGTGCCAGCAGCCACCTATTAGGGACAACCTACGAGCAGTACTTC
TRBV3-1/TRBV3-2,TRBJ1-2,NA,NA,CASSRGGNYGYTF,TGTGCCAGCAGCCGAGGGGGAAACTATGGCTACACCTTC
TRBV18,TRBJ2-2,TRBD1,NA,CASSPQGAPNTGELFF,TGTGCCAGCTCACCACAGGGGGCCCCGAACACCGGGGAGCTGTTTTTT
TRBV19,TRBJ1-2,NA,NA,CASSYSANYGYTF,TGTGCCAGTAGTTATTCAGCTAACTATGGCTACACCTTC
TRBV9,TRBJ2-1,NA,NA,CASSATGSSYNEQFF,TGTGCCAGCAGCGCTACAGGGAGCTCCTACAATGAGCAGTTCTTC
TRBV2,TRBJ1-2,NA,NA,CASSVRGRDLYGYTF,TGTGCCAGCAGTGTGCGGGGAAGGGACCTTTATGGCTACACCTTC
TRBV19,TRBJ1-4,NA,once,CASSYQANEKLFF,TGTGCCAGTAGTTACCAGGCGAATGAAAAACTGTTTTTT
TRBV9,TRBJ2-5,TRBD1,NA,CASSVVATGNQETQYF,TGTGCCAGCAGCGTAGTGGCGACAGGGAACCAAGAGACCCAGTACTTC
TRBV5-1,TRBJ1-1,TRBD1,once,CASSSSQGGTEAFF,TGCGCCAGCAGCTCTTCCCAGGGGGGCACTGAAGCTTTCTTT
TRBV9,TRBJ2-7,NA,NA,CASSVGVGLYEQYF,TGTGCCAGCAGCGTTGGAGTTGGGTTGTACGAGCAGTACTTC
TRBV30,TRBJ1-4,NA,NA,CAWSVSWDRGEKLFF,TGTGCCTGGAGTGTTTCGTGGGACCGGGGGGAAAAACTGTTTTTT